This TCR beta chain stems from a study of T cell repertoires in cytomegalovirus infection (dated by TCRdb to about 2019). Study-level background: Peptide stimulations targeted recently identified HLA-C-restricted CMV epitopes, whose presentation resists viral immunomodulation, together with well-studied HLA-B-restricted epitopes. Donor HLA type was relevant to the analysis, as public TCR beta signatures indicated carriage of CMV infection together with the matching HLA type.

The junction shows trimming of 5 bases on V and 1 base on J, plus 21 bases between the germline ends. Inclusive of the bounding cysteine and phenylalanine, the CDR3 is 17 residues long. Only the CDR3 DNA is retained, 51 bases long and in frame from the first base. CDR1 DFQATT and CDR2 SNEGSKA are derived from the germline V gene (reference sequence). Sequencing instrument: Illumina HiSeq 1500. TCRdb trimmed public reads at Q25 via fastp, called clones via MiXCR and kept in-frame beta chains. Each CDR3 protein gets just one entry, which takes the most common genes and DNA from the rows behind it. The sample table lists about 570,000 distinct CDR3 sequences, just under 40% of them with a count of one. About 46% of the sample comes from the top ten. Study-wide findings and limitations: In both this cohort and an independent cohort of some 380 donors, the cumulative frequency of public TCR beta family members distinguished carriers of CMV infection plus the relevant HLA type. The ex vivo response was dominated by HLA-C-restricted CMV-specific TCR beta clonotypes, which also provided the single most frequent clonotype in two of eight donors.

Sample treatment or condition, as interpreted from the label and publication: in vitro stimulation with specific CMV peptide epitopes to enrich CMV-specific T cells. This clonotype was detected a few times. The antigen it recognizes is unknown. The record has no base qualities; no much larger clone is one base away. Recombination linked TRBV20-1 to TRBJ2-1, with a weak D call of TRBD2 (5 bases match). The sample in question was cultured PBMCs, obtained from culture after CMV antigen stimulation. This receptor was obtained from a human donor in good health (CMV status not recorded). Some clones in this sample may be carry-over from other donors' samples. The DNA sequence reads TGCAGTGCTCACCCCGGAGGAGCACCACGTTCCTACAATGAGCAGTTCTTC. It is translated as CSAHPGGAPRSYNEQFF.